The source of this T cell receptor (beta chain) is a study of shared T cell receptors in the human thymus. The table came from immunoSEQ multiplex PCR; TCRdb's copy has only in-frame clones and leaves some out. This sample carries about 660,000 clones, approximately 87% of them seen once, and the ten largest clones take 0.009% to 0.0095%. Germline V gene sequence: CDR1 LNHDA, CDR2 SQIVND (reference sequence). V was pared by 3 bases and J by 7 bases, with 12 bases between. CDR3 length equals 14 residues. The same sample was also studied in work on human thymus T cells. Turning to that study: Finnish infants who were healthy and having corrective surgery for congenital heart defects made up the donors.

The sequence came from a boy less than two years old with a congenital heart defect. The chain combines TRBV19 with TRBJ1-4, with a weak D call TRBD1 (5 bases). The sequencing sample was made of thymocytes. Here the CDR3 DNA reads TGTGCCAGTAGTATCTCGCAGGGAGGTGAAAAACTGTTTTTT. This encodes CASSISQGGEKLFF.